These 26 T cell receptor beta chains share one sample of origin, sequenced in a study of identical twins (TCRdb year 2016). The protocol used for the library was 5' RACE. The sequencer listed for this sample is Illumina HiSeq 2000. TCRdb passed the public sequencing reads through fastp at Q25 and MiXCR, retaining productive beta sequences. All rows with the same CDR3 protein become a single entry with the most common DNA and genes. This sample lists about 480,000 distinct CDR3 sequences; more than 13% were detected once. In total, the top ten clones hold roughly 0.56% of the sample. These data also featured in a second study, about yellow fever vaccine responses in identical twins.

Sequenced sample: CD4+ T cells sorted from blood. The origin of the receptors is a woman between 18 and 29 years old in good health.

This clonotype was seen a handful of times. The chain employs TRBV20-1 and TRBJ2-4; no clear D gene. The germline CDR1 and CDR2 sequences are DFQATT and SNEGSKA (reference sequence). Trimming shortened V by 0 bases and J by 3 bases, and 12 bases separated the two germline ends. This CDR3 region has 15 residues. The CDR3 here is CSARDPALGKNIQYF. The CDR3 region has the DNA TGCAGTGCTAGAGATCCTGCGCTCGGCAAAAACATTCAGTACTTC.

The gene calls are TRBV12-3 or TRBV12-4 and TRBJ2-5; the match to TRBD2 covers 7 bases. The CDR3 has 13 amino acids. Trimming removed 8 bases from V and 5 bases from J; junction bases left unmatched: 8. The chain's CDR3 is CASLGGREETQYF. The CDR3 DNA is TGTGCCAGCTTGGGAGGGCGGGAGGAGACCCAGTACTTC.

This clonotype has more than one count but fewer than ten. V gene TRBV28 combines with J gene TRBJ2-3, with TRBD2 as a possible D gene (7 bases). The germline V and J ends were trimmed by 4 bases and 4 bases, with 15 bases remaining between them. Germline CDR1 MDHEN, CDR2 SYDVKM. The CDR3 loop spans 15 amino acids. The CDR3: CASSSVGAGADTQYF. The CDR3 bases are TGTGCCAGCAGTTCTGTGGGGGCGGGGGCAGATACGCAGTATTTT.

This clonotype has more than one count but fewer than ten. The V and J genes are TRBV24-1 and TRBJ2-3; D not certain. Trimming shortened V by 5 bases and J by 8 bases, and 16 bases separated the two germline ends. In germline, CDR1 is KGHDR, CDR2 SFDVKD. The CDR3 is 14 residues long. The CDR3 sequence is CATSGLTLTGTQYF. The CDR3 DNA is TGTGCCACCAGTGGTCTTACCCTCACCGGTACGCAGTATTTT.

This clonotype was detected only a few times. The chain uses TRBV7-2 and TRBJ2-7; 7 positions match TRBD2. J gave up 3 bases and V 3 bases, and 5 bases lay outside the gene matches. The CDR3 is 14 residues long. CDR1 SGHTA and CDR2 FQGNSA come from the germline V gene. As DNA, the CDR3 is TGTGCCAGCAGCTTGAGAGGACTAGGCTACGAGCAGTACTTC. Encoded protein: CASSLRGLGYEQYF.

The chain recombines TRBV12-3 or TRBV12-4 with TRBJ2-2; perhaps TRBD2 as D (9 bases). The CDR3 runs to 17 residues. V was shortened by 6 bases and J by 7 bases, with 24 bases between the two germline ends. CDR3 sequence: CASSPGGAGGPGGELFF. Here the CDR3 DNA reads TGTGCCAGCAGCCCAGGGGGCGCGGGAGGGCCGGGCGGGGAGCTGTTTTTT.

This clonotype was counted only a few times. The J gene is TRBJ1-1, the V gene TRBV7-9; D is perhaps TRBD1 (5 bases). V was cut by 2 bases and J by 6 bases, with 13 bases left in between. The CDR3 extends over 14 amino acids. In germline, CDR1 is SEHNR, CDR2 FQNEAQ (reference sequence). CDR3 amino acids: CASSLKTGGAEAFF. The CDR3 coding sequence is TGTGCCAGCAGCTTAAAAACAGGCGGCGCTGAAGCTTTCTTT.

This rearrangement joins TRBV3-1 to TRBJ2-7, with 9 bases fitting TRBD1. The CDR3 runs to 17 residues. Trimming at V came to 1 base and at J to 6 bases, leaving 13 bases not matched to a gene. Germline CDR1 reads LGHDT; CDR2 reads YNNKEL (reference sequence). The CDR3 here is CASSQGYRDRDLGEQYF. CDR3 nucleotides: TGTGCCAGCAGCCAAGGATATAGGGACAGGGATTTGGGCGAGCAGTACTTC.

This clonotype came up a few times. This chain connects TRBV7-8 to TRBJ2-3, with 12 bases fitting TRBD2. Trimming cost V 7 bases and J 3 bases; bases outside gene matches: 5. This CDR3 spans 15 amino acids. The V gene's germline CDR1 is SGHVS and CDR2 FQNEAQ. The CDR3, as DNA: TGTGCCAGCACTGGGACTAGCGGGCGTACAGATACGCAGTATTTT. This gives the protein CASTGTSGRTDTQYF.

This clonotype was counted between two and nine times. The chain joins TRBV6-2 or TRBV6-3 to TRBJ2-6; unclear D gene. CDR3 length: 16 amino acids. Per the germline V gene, CDR1 is MNHEY and CDR2 is SVGEGT. The V and J ends lost 8 bases and 0 bases respectively, with 14 bases between them. The CDR3 nucleotides are TGTGCCAGCCTAGATTTGGGGTACTCTGGGGCCAACGTCCTGACTTTC. Its translation: CASLDLGYSGANVLTF.

This clonotype was recorded many times. V gene TRBV28 combines with J gene TRBJ2-6; D gene unclear. This CDR3 has 18 residues. Germline lookup yields CDR1 MDHEN and CDR2 SYDVKM. Trimming removed 5 bases from V and 0 bases from J, with 17 bases in between. The CDR3 here is CASSPPGRPISGANVLTF. The CDR3 DNA is TGTGCCAGCAGTCCCCCGGGCAGGCCAATCTCTGGGGCCAACGTCCTGACTTTC.

This rearrangement joins TRBV11-2 to TRBJ2-7, with unresolved D. The CDR3 consists of 14 residues. Trimming pared 5 bases from V and 2 bases from J, leaving 13 bases between. Germline CDR1 and CDR2: SGHAT and FQNNGV. The CDR3 spells CASSRNPGPYEQYF. The CDR3 DNA is TGTGCCAGCAGCCGCAACCCCGGGCCCTACGAGCAGTACTTC.

Only a few counts were recorded for this clonotype. The V and J genes are TRBV11-3 and TRBJ2-3; D remains ambiguous. The CDR3 is 15 residues long. Trimming pared 5 bases from V and 2 bases from J, leaving 14 bases between. Per the germline V gene, CDR1 is SGHNT and CDR2 is YENEEA. The CDR3 sequence: CASSAQAPPTDTQYF. For the CDR3, the DNA is TGTGCCAGCAGCGCCCAGGCCCCACCCACAGATACGCAGTATTTT.

A few counts support this clonotype. This chain joins TRBV7-2 and TRBJ2-7, with D perhaps being TRBD1 or TRBD2 (5 bases each). Deletions cut 5 bases from V and 2 bases from J, with 13 bases between. CDR1 is SGHTA and CDR2 is FQGNSA in the germline V gene. The CDR3 has 14 amino acids. CDR3 nucleotides: TGTGCCAGCAGCCAAGAGCAGGGACCCTACGAGCAGTACTTC. Translating it yields CASSQEQGPYEQYF. The entire variable domain, with the rest obtained from reference TRBV7-2 and TRBJ2-7, is as follows: GAGVSQSPSNKVTEKGKDVELRCDPISGHTALYWYRQSLGQGLEFLIYFQGNSAPDKSGLPSDRFSAERTGGSVSTLTIQRTQQEDSAVYLCASSQEQGPYEQYFGPGTRLTVT.

This chain connects TRBV7-2 to TRBJ2-3, with 9 bases identical to TRBD2. The CDR3 is made up of 17 amino acids. Germline loops: CDR1 SGHTA, CDR2 FQGNSA. V trimming: 5 bases; J trimming: 3 bases; junction bases outside the gene matches: 12. DNA of the CDR3: TGTGCCAGCAGCCGGAGCGGGAGGCTGCCAGTGACAGATACGCAGTATTTT. Amino acids: CASSRSGRLPVTDTQYF. The complete variable domain, with remaining parts taken from reference TRBV7-2 and TRBJ2-3, reads GAGVSQSPSNKVTEKGKDVELRCDPISGHTALYWYRQSLGQGLEFLIYFQGNSAPDKSGLPSDRFSAERTGGSVSTLTIQRTQQEDSAVYLCASSRSGRLPVTDTQYFGPGTRLTVL.

This clonotype was detected only a few times. V is TRBV12-3 or TRBV12-4 and J is TRBJ2-5; 7 bases are shared with TRBD1. Trimming took 7 bases from V and 2 from J; bases not matched to a gene: 10. The CDR3 consists of 15 residues. CDR3 DNA sequence: TGTGCCAGCACCAACAGGACAGGAACACAAGAGACCCAGTACTTC. Protein sequence: CASTNRTGTQETQYF.

CDR3 nucleotides: TGTGCCATCAGTGAGTCGACAAGGGTGCACGAGCAGTACTTC. It is translated as CAISESTRVHEQYF. V usage is TRBV10-3 and J usage is TRBJ2-7; D gene unclear. The CDR3 loop spans 14 amino acids. The germline V gene encodes CDR1 ENHRY and CDR2 SYGVKD. Trimming took off 0 bases at V and 5 bases at J, with 11 bases between the two ends.

The chain combines TRBV10-3 with TRBJ1-1, with TRBD1 as a possible D gene (6 bases). Trimming removed 8 bases at V and 0 bases at J, with 7 bases between. CDR3 length: 12 amino acids. Germline loops: CDR1 ENHRY, CDR2 SYGVKD. This CDR3 is CAIGQMNTEAFF. The CDR3 DNA sequence: TGTGCCATCGGACAGATGAACACTGAAGCTTTCTTT.

Remarks on this clonotype: The junction does not match germline at one end; this may be a read error. The gene calls are TRBV5-6 and TRBJ2-7; D is undetermined. The CDR3 totals 11 residues. Germline V gene data show CDR1 as SGHDT and CDR2 as YYEEEE. The CDR3 bases are TGTGCCAGCAGCTCGTCAGGAGAAATTTCATTC. Its protein product is CASSSSGEISF.

The chain uses TRBV20-1 and TRBJ2-1, with a tentative D call TRBD1 (6 bases). The V end lost 6 bases, the J end lost 2 bases, and 11 bases lay between the germline ends. CDR1 DFQATT and CDR2 SNEGSKA come from the germline V gene (reference sequence). The CDR3 sequence is 13 residues long. The CDR3 region is CSARQDAYNEQFF. DNA of the CDR3: TGCAGTGCCCGACAGGATGCCTACAATGAGCAGTTCTTC.

The sample holds a few counts of this clonotype. The CDR3 sequence is CASGTGLANTGELFF. The CDR3 DNA reads TGCGCCAGCGGAACAGGGTTGGCGAACACCGGGGAGCTGTTTTTT. This sequence joins TRBV5-1 and TRBJ2-2, with D possibly TRBD1 on 6 matching bases. Per the germline V gene, CDR1 is SGHRS and CDR2 is YFSETQ. V lost 7 bases and J 0 bases, leaving 13 bases between the germline ends. This CDR3 has 15 amino acids. Drawing the rest from reference TRBV5-1 and TRBJ2-2, the complete variable domain is KAGVTQTPRYLIKTRGQQVTLSCSPISGHRSVSWYQQTPGQGLQFLFEYFSETQRNKGNFPGRFSGRQFSNSRSEMNVSTLELGDSALYLCASGTGLANTGELFFGEGSRLTVL.

V usage is TRBV5-4 and J usage is TRBJ2-7, with TRBD2 matching over 7 bases. The V and J ends lost 2 bases and 3 bases, in that order; junction bases with no gene match: 11. This CDR3 has 16 amino acids. Germline V CDR1 and CDR2: SGHNT, YYREEE (reference sequence). The CDR3 nucleotides are TGTGCCAGCAGCTTACTCCCAGCGGGACCGGACTACGAGCAGTACTTC. Encoded protein: CASSLLPAGPDYEQYF.

Of note for this clonotype: Given a much more abundant clone one base away, this may be a read error. The chain is built from TRBV11-2 and TRBJ2-1, with 10 bases fitting TRBD2. The germline V gene encodes CDR1 SGHAT and CDR2 FQNNGV. The CDR3 is 15 amino acids. The V and J ends lost 5 bases and 4 bases, in that order; junction bases with no gene match: 5. CDR3 coding DNA: TGTGCCAGCAGCCTCGGGACTAGCGAGTACAATGAGCAGTTCTTC. The encoded protein is CASSLGTSEYNEQFF.

Only a few counts were recorded for this clonotype. The chain employs TRBV11-2 and TRBJ2-3; no reliable D call. Germline CDR1 SGHAT, CDR2 FQNNGV. Trimming removed 8 bases from V and 0 bases from J, with 9 bases in between. This CDR3 has 13 amino acids. CDR3 protein: CASREPSTDTQYF. The CDR3 nucleotides read TGTGCCAGCCGCGAACCTAGCACAGATACGCAGTATTTT.

This chain connects TRBV6-1 to TRBJ2-5, with 10 bases aligning to TRBD2. CDR1 and CDR2 (germline): MNHNS, SASEGT. The V gene end was trimmed by 2 bases and the J gene end by 7 bases; junction bases not matched to a gene: 7. There are 15 residues in the CDR3. The CDR3 spells CASSEILAGRGTQYF. CDR3 DNA: TGTGCCAGCAGTGAAATACTAGCGGGGCGGGGGACCCAGTACTTC.

The chain has TRBV19 and TRBJ1-1, with 8 bases that match TRBD1. The CDR3 loop spans 15 amino acids. Germline lookup yields CDR1 LNHDA and CDR2 SQIVND (reference sequence). Losses at the gene ends were 0 bases for V and 5 bases for J; bases not matched to a gene: 5. CDR3 nucleotides: TGTGCCAGTAGTATAGATGGCAGGGGGCAAACTGAAGCTTTCTTT. Its protein is CASSIDGRGQTEAFF.